The sequence of this TCR beta chain was determined in a study of cytomegalovirus exposure and HLA in healthy donors. Broader study findings: Near-uniform donor sequencing depth was presumed by presence/absence analyses. A later analysis found most CMV-associated TCR beta chains apparently HLA-restricted.

This clone turned up a few times. The antigen remains undetermined. Both 60 Vbeta primers and 13 Jbeta primers went into the PCR. Assay: immunoSEQ multiplex PCR; the TCRdb copy retains only in-frame clones and omits some. The data show around 93,000 clones, 65% seen once. The CDR3 covers 12 residues. Germline V gene sequence: CDR1 SGHDT, CDR2 YYEEEE. The V gene lost 4 bases and the J gene lost 16 bases, with 15 bases spanning the gap. Sequencing was carried out using PBMCs. This clonotype originated in a boy between 10 and 17 years old in good health and CMV-seropositive. The rearrangement joins TRBV5-6 to TRBJ1-6; D is undetermined. The CDR3 DNA follows: TGTGCCAGCAGCCAAAGGACGGGGAATCTCCACTTT. This gives the protein CASSQRTGNLHF.